The 23 T cell receptor beta chains listed next were all sequenced from one sample in a study of metastatic and nonmetastatic thyroid tumors. Thyroid surgery took place with no prior treatment in any patient. TCRdb re-called the PCR reads via MiXCR. The sample contains 14,000 to 15,000 clones, less than 4.5% of which appear only once. The material sequenced was tumor tissue. Source of these receptors: a female donor with papillary thyroid cancer or a benign thyroid nodule (not recorded which). Some clones in this sample may be carry-over from other donors' samples.

This clone appeared a few times. V and J are TRBV6-5 and TRBJ2-2, with D perhaps matching TRBD1 (5 bases). Per germline, CDR1 MNHEY and CDR2 SVGAGI. The CDR3 has 15 residues. The V and J ends lost 2 bases and 1 base respectively, with 8 bases between them. CDR3 region: CASSYAGQNTGELFF. The CDR3 coding sequence is TGTGCCAGCAGTTACGCTGGACAGAACACCGGGGAGCTGTTTTTT.

By frequency in the sample, this clone is medium-sized. The V and J genes are TRBV3-1 and TRBJ2-5; TRBD2 might be the D (5 bases). The CDR3 runs to 15 residues. V was shortened by 0 bases and J by 5 bases, with 13 bases between the two germline ends. From germline, CDR1 is LGHDT and CDR2 YNNKEL (reference sequence). The CDR3 DNA is TGTGCCAGCAGCCAAGACGGACGGGATTGGGAGACCCAGTACTTC. This gives the protein CASSQDGRDWETQYF.

This chain uses TRBV27 with TRBJ1-1; D may be TRBD1 (5 bases). CDR3 length: 11 amino acids. Germline assignment: CDR1 MNHEY and CDR2 SMNVEV (reference sequence). The V gene lost 6 bases and the J gene lost 10 bases, with 12 bases spanning the gap. CDR3 DNA sequence: TGTGCCAGCAGATTTCAGGGTAGAGCTTTCTTT. It specifies CASRFQGRAFF.

The chain is built from TRBV6-1 and TRBJ2-5; maybe TRBD1 (5 bases). Per germline, CDR1 MNHNS and CDR2 SASEGT. CDR3 length: 11 amino acids. The V end lost 8 bases, the J end lost 14 bases, and 18 bases lay between the germline ends. CDR3 in amino acids: CASGNGARSYF. The CDR3 DNA follows: TGTGCCAGCGGGAATGGGGCTAGATCTTACTTC.

This clone showed up just a few times. CDR3 protein: CASSQSGPTNYGYTF. The CDR3 DNA reads as TGTGCCAGCAGCCAATCGGGACCGACTAACTATGGCTACACCTTC. This chain joins TRBV14 and TRBJ1-2, with D possibly being TRBD1 (5 bases). The CDR3 spans 15 residues. Germline V gives CDR1 SGHDN, CDR2 FVKESK. The V and J ends lost 2 bases and 0 bases respectively, with 10 bases between them.

V is TRBV2 and J is TRBJ2-7; the match to TRBD1 covers 8 bases. This CDR3 contains 10 residues. The germline CDR1 and CDR2 sequences are SNHLY and FYNNEI. Losses at the gene ends were 9 bases for V and 5 bases for J; bases not matched to a gene: 0. Here the CDR3 reads CARDRDEQYF. The CDR3 DNA follows: TGTGCCAGGGACAGGGACGAGCAGTACTTC.

The chain couples TRBV24-1 to TRBJ2-3, with 12 nucleotides matching TRBD1. The CDR3 consists of 16 residues. Trimming took 8 bases from V and 4 from J; bases not matched to a gene: 9. Looked up from germline, CDR1 is KGHDR and CDR2 is SFDVKD. CDR3 amino acids: CATIDPGQGASDTQYF. CDR3 nucleotides: TGTGCCACCATTGACCCGGGACAGGGGGCGTCAGATACGCAGTATTTT.

This clone is medium-sized within its sample. The CDR3 DNA reads TGTGCCAGCAGAGAGCGGGGGGGTAGTTACAATGAGCAGTTCTTC. The encoded protein is CASRERGGSYNEQFF. This chain links TRBV2 with TRBJ2-1; TRBD2 matches at 10 bases. J was trimmed by 4 bases and V by 6 bases; bases with no gene match: 6. The CDR3 contains 15 residues. Germline loops: CDR1 SNHLY, CDR2 FYNNEI. The full variable domain, with the rest looked up from reference TRBV2 and TRBJ2-1, is EPEVTQTPSHQVTQMGQEVILRCVPISNHLYFYWYRQILGQKVEFLVSFYNNEISEKSEIFDDQFSVERPDGSNFTLKIRSTKLEDSAMYFCASRERGGSYNEQFFGPGTRLTVL.

J is TRBJ2-1 and V is TRBV6-5; TRBD1 matches at 8 bases. Germline V gene data show CDR1 as MNHEY and CDR2 as SVGAGI. The trim removed 4 bases at V and 1 base at J, leaving 9 bases unmatched. This CDR3 is built from 17 residues. The CDR3 region has the DNA TGTGCCAGCAGTTTTCCAGGACAGGGCTTATCCTACAATGAGCAGTTCTTC. Translating gives CASSFPGQGLSYNEQFF.

The CDR3 DNA is TGCAGTGCTAGACCGCCGGGACAGGGAGGATATGGCTACACCTTC. It is translated as CSARPPGQGGYGYTF. This chain joins TRBV20-1 and TRBJ1-2, with 9 bases aligning to TRBD1. Germline CDR1 and CDR2: DFQATT and SNEGSKA (reference sequence). With 2 bases clipped from V and 5 bases from J, the junction kept 9 bases outside the gene matches. There are 15 residues in the CDR3.

The chain employs TRBV6-1 and TRBJ1-2; possibly TRBD1 for D (5 bases). V was pared by 5 bases and J by 2 bases, with 15 bases between. Germline V lookup: CDR1 MNHNS, CDR2 SASEGT. This CDR3 contains 15 residues. CDR3 in amino acids: CASSPLRRDNYGYTF. The CDR3 DNA follows: TGTGCCAGCAGTCCCCTCCGCAGGGACAACTATGGCTACACCTTC.

The chain employs TRBV3-1 and TRBJ1-6, with TRBD1 matching 8 bases. CDR3 size: 18 residues. Germline V gene lookup returns CDR1 LGHDT and CDR2 YNNKEL (reference sequence). J gave up 7 bases and V 4 bases, and 15 bases lay outside the gene matches. The CDR3 DNA follows: TGTGCCAGCAGCCCCGTCGGACAGGGAGGTTTTGGGAATTCACCCCTCCACTTT. It codes for CASSPVGQGGFGNSPLHF.

The chain has TRBV29-1 and TRBJ2-3, with D uncertain. The germline V and J ends were trimmed by 2 bases and 7 bases, with 10 bases remaining between them. This CDR3 is built from 12 residues. Per germline, CDR1 SQVTM and CDR2 ANQGSEA. CDR3 sequence (DNA): TGCAGCGTTGAACTGGTTGCATATACGCAGTATTTT. Protein product: CSVELVAYTQYF.

V usage is TRBV19 and J usage is TRBJ2-3; no reliable D call. Trimming shortened V by 7 bases and J by 5 bases, and 7 bases separated the two germline ends. Germline V CDR1 and CDR2: LNHDA, SQIVND (reference sequence). There are 11 residues in the CDR3. The CDR3 nucleotides are TGTGCCAGTACCTCAGGAGATACGCAGTATTTT. The encoded protein is CASTSGDTQYF. The variable domain in full, with the rest retrieved from reference TRBV19 and TRBJ2-3, is DGGITQSPKYLFRKEGQNVTLSCEQNLNHDAMYWYRQDPGQGLRLIYYSQIVNDFQKGDIAEGYSVSREKKESFPLTVTSAQKNPTAFYLCASTSGDTQYFGPGTRLTVL.

V and J are TRBV28 and TRBJ1-1; tentative D call: TRBD1 (5 bases). The CDR3 is 15 residues long. Germline V CDR1 and CDR2: MDHEN, SYDVKM. Trimming removed 5 bases from V and 2 bases from J, with 15 bases in between. Written as DNA, the CDR3 is TGTGCCAGCAGTCTCGGGGGAGGTTACAACACTGAAGCTTTCTTT. Translated: CASSLGGGYNTEAFF.

This clone was observed at least ten times. This chain uses TRBV6-1 with TRBJ2-7, with 12 bases identical to TRBD2. V dropped 5 bases and J dropped 4; count of bases not matched to a gene: 3. Germline V lookup: CDR1 MNHNS, CDR2 SASEGT. The CDR3 loop spans 14 amino acids. DNA for the CDR3: TGTGCCAGCAGTTCGACTAGCGGGGGTTACGAGCAGTACTTC. This encodes CASSSTSGGYEQYF.

In this sample, this clone turned up a few times. J is TRBJ2-2 and V is TRBV24-1, with 7 bases fitting TRBD2. The CDR3 runs 16 residues. The V gene end was trimmed by 2 bases and the J gene end by 0 bases; junction bases not matched to a gene: 2. The germline V gene encodes CDR1 KGHDR and CDR2 SFDVKD. CDR3 amino acids: CATSDWGGTNTGELFF. DNA for the CDR3: TGTGCCACCAGTGATTGGGGGGGGACGAACACCGGGGAGCTGTTTTTT.

This clone came up a few times. The chain joins TRBV11-3 to TRBJ2-2; D ambiguous. V lost 2 bases and J lost 0, with 13 bases in between. The CDR3 extends over 17 amino acids. Germline V lookup: CDR1 SGHNT, CDR2 YENEEA. The DNA for the CDR3 is TGTGCCAGCAGCTTACCACGACAACTTTCGAACACCGGGGAGCTGTTTTTT. Residues: CASSLPRQLSNTGELFF. Supplemented by reference TRBV11-3 and TRBJ2-2, the full variable domain reads EAGVVQSPRYKIIEKKQPVAFWCNPISGHNTLYWYLQNLGQGPELLIRYENEEAVDDSQLPKDRFSAERLKGVDSTLKIQPAELGDSAVYLCASSLPRQLSNTGELFFGEGSRLTVL.

This clone occurred a few times. The chain combines TRBV2 with TRBJ1-6, with 8 positions matching TRBD1. V lost 4 bases to trimming and J lost 9 bases; unmatched junction nucleotides: 5. From germline, CDR1 is SNHLY and CDR2 FYNNEI. The CDR3 extends over 14 amino acids. The CDR3 bases are TGTGCCAGCAGTGGGGGGACAGGACGTTCACCCCTCCACTTT. Its translation is CASSGGTGRSPLHF. Looking up the rest from reference TRBV2 and TRBJ1-6 gives the full variable domain: EPEVTQTPSHQVTQMGQEVILRCVPISNHLYFYWYRQILGQKVEFLVSFYNNEISEKSEIFDDQFSVERPDGSNFTLKIRSTKLEDSAMYFCASSGGTGRSPLHFGNGTRLTVT.

This clone is termed medium-sized. The chain couples TRBV6-1 to TRBJ1-5; D perhaps matches TRBD1 (5 bases). The CDR3 totals 12 residues. The germline V gene encodes CDR1 MNHNS and CDR2 SASEGT. V was clipped by 6 bases and J by 6 bases, with 9 bases between them. Written as DNA, the CDR3 is TGTGCCAGCAGCTCAGGGTCTCAGCCCCAGCATTTT. Its protein product is CASSSGSQPQHF.

The rearrangement links TRBV19 to TRBJ2-5, with 8 bases lining up with TRBD1. CDR3 length: 16 residues. V lost 3 bases, J lost 5 bases, and 11 bases stayed unmatched. From germline, CDR1 is LNHDA and CDR2 SQIVND (reference sequence). CDR3 sequence (DNA): TGTGCCAGTAGTATTGGCACCGCCGGACAGGGCGAGACCCAGTACTTC. Amino acids: CASSIGTAGQGETQYF.

The J gene is TRBJ2-7, the V gene TRBV6-1, with TRBD1 matching 8 bases. V shed 6 bases and J 5 bases; nucleotides not matched to a gene: 6. This CDR3 has 13 amino acids. Germline loops: CDR1 MNHNS, CDR2 SASEGT. The CDR3 DNA follows: TGTGCCAGCAGGGTGACAGGGGTCAACGAGCAGTACGTC. Translated, it gives CASRVTGVNEQYV.

This chain joins TRBV20-1 and TRBJ2-7, with D unclear. This CDR3 has 13 amino acids. V lost 6 bases, J lost 2 bases, and 14 bases lay in between. CDR1 and CDR2 from the germline V gene are DFQATT and SNEGSKA (reference sequence). CDR3 DNA: TGCAGTGCCGACCCCGGCAGAACCTACGAGCAGTACTTC. It specifies CSADPGRTYEQYF.